These 6 T cell receptor beta chains were all obtained from the same sample, sequenced in a study of T cell repertoires in cytomegalovirus infection. Their antigens are not known. Each CDR3 protein is one row after TCRdb ran MiXCR on the reads. This table has 750,000 to 900,000 distinct CDR3 sequences, roughly 28% appearing once. The sequences come from cultured CD8+ T cells from PBMCs, collected from culture after CMV antigen stimulation. The receptors were gathered from a human donor in good health (CMV status not recorded). Some clones in this sample may be carry-over from other donors' samples.

This clonotype has only a few counts. V and J are TRBV6-2 or TRBV6-3 and TRBJ1-2; D gene unclear. V was trimmed by 2 bases and J by 2 bases, leaving 15 bases between them. This CDR3 is built from 16 residues. Germline V gives CDR1 MNHEY, CDR2 SVGEGT. CDR3 sequence: CASSYDSHGYNYGYTF. The CDR3 DNA sequence: TGTGCCAGCAGTTACGATTCTCACGGGTACAACTATGGCTACACCTTC.

In its sample, this clonotype was seen once. This chain links TRBV7-9 with TRBJ2-7, with D possibly matching TRBD2 (5 bases). The CDR3 contains 15 residues. Trimming removed 2 bases at V and 2 bases at J, with 13 bases between. Germline values: CDR1 SEHNR, CDR2 FQNEAQ (reference sequence). In DNA form, the CDR3 reads TGTGCCAGCAGCTTATCGCCCGACGGGACCTACGAGCAGTACGTC. Encoded protein: CASSLSPDGTYEQYV.

The CDR3 reads CASSRVGRSPLHF. The CDR3 nucleotides read TGCGCCAGCAGTAGGGTCGGGCGGTCACCCCTCCACTTT. This chain uses TRBV23-1 with TRBJ1-6; D is unclear. TRBV23-1 is sorted into the ORF group, with uncertain function. The CDR3 is 13 residues long. V dropped 5 bases and J dropped 10 bases, with 12 bases sitting between them.

The chain couples TRBV28 to TRBJ2-1; D might be TRBD1 or TRBD2, each matching 5 bases. Germline V CDR1 and CDR2: MDHEN, SYDVKM. The CDR3 contains 14 residues. V was cut by 0 bases and J by 10 bases, with 13 bases left in between. The chain's CDR3 is CASSLWRGNGEQFF. For the CDR3, the DNA is TGTGCCAGCAGTTTATGGAGGGGAAACGGGGAGCAGTTCTTC.

The chain employs TRBV19 and TRBJ2-1, with TRBD2 identical over 11 bases. CDR3 length: 15 amino acids. CDR1 LNHDA and CDR2 SQIVND come from the germline V gene (reference sequence). The V and J ends lost 5 bases and 6 bases, in that order; junction bases with no gene match: 6. As DNA, the CDR3 is TGTGCCAGTAGTTATAGCGGGGGGGCTATCAATGAGCAGTTCTTC. Encoded protein: CASSYSGGAINEQFF. The full variable domain, in which reference TRBV19 and TRBJ2-1 provide the parts outside the CDR3, is DGGITQSPKYLFRKEGQNVTLSCEQNLNHDAMYWYRQDPGQGLRLIYYSQIVNDFQKGDIAEGYSVSREKKESFPLTVTSAQKNPTAFYLCASSYSGGAINEQFFGPGTRLTVL.

J is TRBJ1-1 and V is TRBV5-6; a weak D match, TRBD1 (6 bases). V lost 4 bases and J lost 8, with 12 bases in between. This CDR3 region has 12 residues. CDR1 and CDR2 from the germline V gene are SGHDT and YYEEEE. The CDR3 region is CASSVGQGEAFF. The CDR3 DNA reads as TGTGCCAGCAGCGTTGGCCAGGGGGAAGCTTTCTTT.